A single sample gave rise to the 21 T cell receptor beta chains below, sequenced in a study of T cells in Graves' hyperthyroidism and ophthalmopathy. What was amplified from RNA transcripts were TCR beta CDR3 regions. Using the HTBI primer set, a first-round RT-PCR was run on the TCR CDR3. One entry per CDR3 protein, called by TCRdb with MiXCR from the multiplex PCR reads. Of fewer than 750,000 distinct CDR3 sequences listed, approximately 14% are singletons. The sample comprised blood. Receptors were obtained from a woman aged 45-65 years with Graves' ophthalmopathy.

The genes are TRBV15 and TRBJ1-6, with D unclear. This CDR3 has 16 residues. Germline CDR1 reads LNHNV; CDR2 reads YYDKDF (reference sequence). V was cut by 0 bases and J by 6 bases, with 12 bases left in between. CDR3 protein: CATSRDRGFGNSPLHF. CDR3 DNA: TGTGCCACCAGCAGAGATCGGGGTTTCGGTAATTCACCCCTCCACTTT.

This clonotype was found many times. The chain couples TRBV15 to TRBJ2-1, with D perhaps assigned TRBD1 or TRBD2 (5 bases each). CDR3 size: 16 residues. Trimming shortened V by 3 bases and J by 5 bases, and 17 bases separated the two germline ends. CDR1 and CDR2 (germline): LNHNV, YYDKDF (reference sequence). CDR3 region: CATSRYGTPQNNEQFF. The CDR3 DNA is TGTGCCACCAGCAGGTACGGGACCCCCCAAAACAATGAGCAGTTCTTC.

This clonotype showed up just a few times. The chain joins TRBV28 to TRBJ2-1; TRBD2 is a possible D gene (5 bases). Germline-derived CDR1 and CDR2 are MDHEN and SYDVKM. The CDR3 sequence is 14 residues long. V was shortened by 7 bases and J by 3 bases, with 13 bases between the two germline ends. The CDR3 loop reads CASTDSQFYNEQFF. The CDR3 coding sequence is TGTGCCAGCACGGACTCCCAATTCTACAATGAGCAGTTCTTC.

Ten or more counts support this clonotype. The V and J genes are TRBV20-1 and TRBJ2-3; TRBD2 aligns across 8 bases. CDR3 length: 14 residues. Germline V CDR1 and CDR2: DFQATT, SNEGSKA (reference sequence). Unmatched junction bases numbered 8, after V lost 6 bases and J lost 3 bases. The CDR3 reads CSAKPGLGTDTQYF. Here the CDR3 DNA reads TGCAGTGCAAAACCGGGACTAGGGACAGATACGCAGTATTTT.

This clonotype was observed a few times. CDR3 DNA: TGCAGTGCTAGAGATCAAGTCGGGGGAGCCAAAAACATTCAGTACTTC. It specifies CSARDQVGGAKNIQYF. This chain uses TRBV20-1 with TRBJ2-4; TRBD2 is a possible D gene (6 bases). The V end was cut by 0 bases, the J end by 0 bases, with 12 bases between. CDR3 size: 16 residues. In germline, CDR1 is DFQATT, CDR2 SNEGSKA (reference sequence).

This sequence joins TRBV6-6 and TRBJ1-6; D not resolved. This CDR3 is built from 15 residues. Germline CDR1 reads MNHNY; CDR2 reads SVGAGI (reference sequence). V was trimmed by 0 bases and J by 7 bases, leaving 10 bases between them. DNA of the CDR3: TGTGCCAGCAGTTACTCCCCAGGAGACAATTCACCCCTCCACTTT. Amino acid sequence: CASSYSPGDNSPLHF.

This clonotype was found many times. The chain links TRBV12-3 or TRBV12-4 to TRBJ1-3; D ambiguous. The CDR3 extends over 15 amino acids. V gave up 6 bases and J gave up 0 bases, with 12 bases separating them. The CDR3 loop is CASRLGRSSGNTIYF. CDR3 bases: TGTGCCAGCAGACTTGGACGGAGCTCTGGAAACACCATATATTTT.

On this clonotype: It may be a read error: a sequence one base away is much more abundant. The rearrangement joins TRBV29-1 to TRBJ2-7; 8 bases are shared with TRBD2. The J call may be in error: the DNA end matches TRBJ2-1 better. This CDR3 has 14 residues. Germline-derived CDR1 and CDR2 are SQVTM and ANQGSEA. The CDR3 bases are TGCAGCGTTGCCCCGGGACTAGGGTCCTACGAGCAGTTCTTC. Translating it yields CSVAPGLGSYEQFF.

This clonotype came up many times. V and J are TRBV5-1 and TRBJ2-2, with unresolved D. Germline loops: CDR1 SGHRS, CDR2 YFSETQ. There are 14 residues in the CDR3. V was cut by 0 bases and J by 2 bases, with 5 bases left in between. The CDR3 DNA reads TGCGCCAGCAGCTTGGCCACCAACACCGGGGAGCTGTTTTTT. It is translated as CASSLATNTGELFF.

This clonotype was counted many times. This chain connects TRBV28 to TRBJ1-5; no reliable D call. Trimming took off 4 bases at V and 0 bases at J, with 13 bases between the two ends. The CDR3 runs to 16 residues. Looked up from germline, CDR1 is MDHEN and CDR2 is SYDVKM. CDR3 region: CASSSVEPFSNQPQHF. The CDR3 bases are TGTGCCAGCAGTTCCGTAGAACCTTTTAGCAATCAGCCCCAGCATTTT. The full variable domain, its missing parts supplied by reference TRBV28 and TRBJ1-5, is DVKVTQSSRYLVKRTGEKVFLECVQDMDHENMFWYRQDPGLGLRLIYFSYDVKMKEKGDIPEGYSVSREKKERFSLILESASTNQTSMYLCASSSVEPFSNQPQHFGDGTRLSIL.

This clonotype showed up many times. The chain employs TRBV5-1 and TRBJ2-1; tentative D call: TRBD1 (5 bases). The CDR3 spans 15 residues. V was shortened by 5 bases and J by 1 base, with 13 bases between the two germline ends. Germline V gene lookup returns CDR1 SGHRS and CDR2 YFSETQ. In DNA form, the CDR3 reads TGCGCCAGCAGTAGGGGTGGGTTGTCCTACAATGAGCAGTTCTTC. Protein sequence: CASSRGGLSYNEQFF. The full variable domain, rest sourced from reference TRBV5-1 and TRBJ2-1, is KAGVTQTPRYLIKTRGQQVTLSCSPISGHRSVSWYQQTPGQGLQFLFEYFSETQRNKGNFPGRFSGRQFSNSRSEMNVSTLELGDSALYLCASSRGGLSYNEQFFGPGTRLTVL.

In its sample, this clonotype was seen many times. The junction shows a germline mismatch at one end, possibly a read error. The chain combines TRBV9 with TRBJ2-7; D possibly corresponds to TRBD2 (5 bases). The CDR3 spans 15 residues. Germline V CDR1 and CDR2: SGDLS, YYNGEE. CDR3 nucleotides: TGTGCCAGCAACGTAGAGGGCACCACGTCCTACGAGCAGTACTTC. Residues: CASNVEGTTSYEQYF.

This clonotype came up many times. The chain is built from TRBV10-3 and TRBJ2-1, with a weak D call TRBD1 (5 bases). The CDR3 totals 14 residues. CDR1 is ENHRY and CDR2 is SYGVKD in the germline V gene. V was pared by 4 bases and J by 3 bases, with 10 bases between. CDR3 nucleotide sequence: TGTGCCATCAGTGGGAAGACAGACTACAATGAGCAGTTCTTC. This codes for CAISGKTDYNEQFF.

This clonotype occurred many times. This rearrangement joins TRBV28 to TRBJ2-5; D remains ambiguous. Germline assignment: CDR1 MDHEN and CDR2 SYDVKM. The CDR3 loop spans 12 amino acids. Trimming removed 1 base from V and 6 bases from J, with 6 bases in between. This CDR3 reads CASSLLGKTQYF. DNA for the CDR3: TGTGCCAGCAGTTTATTGGGGAAGACCCAGTACTTC.

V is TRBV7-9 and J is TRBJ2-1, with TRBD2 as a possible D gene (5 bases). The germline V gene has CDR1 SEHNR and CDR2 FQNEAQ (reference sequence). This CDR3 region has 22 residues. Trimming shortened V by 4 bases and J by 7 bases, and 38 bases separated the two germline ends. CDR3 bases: TGTGCCAGCAGCTCCGTAGCCTACACTAAGCTTACTACCGGGAAGCCTATTAATGAGCAGTTCTTC. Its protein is CASSSVAYTKLTTGKPINEQFF.

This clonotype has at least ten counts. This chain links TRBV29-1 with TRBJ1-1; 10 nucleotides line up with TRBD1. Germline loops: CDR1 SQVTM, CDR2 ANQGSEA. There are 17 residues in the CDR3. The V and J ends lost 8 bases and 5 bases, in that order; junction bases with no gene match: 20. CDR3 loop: CSPLLRIRGTGVTEAFF. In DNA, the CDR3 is TGCAGCCCGTTGTTAAGAATTCGCGGGACAGGGGTTACTGAAGCTTTCTTT.

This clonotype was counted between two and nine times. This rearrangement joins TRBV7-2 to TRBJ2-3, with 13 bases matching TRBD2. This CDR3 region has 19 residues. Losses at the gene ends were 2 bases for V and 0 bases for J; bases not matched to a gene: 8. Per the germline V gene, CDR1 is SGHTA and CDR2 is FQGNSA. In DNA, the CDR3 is TGTGCCAGCAGCTTAAGAACTAGCGGGAGGGCAAGAAGCACAGATACGCAGTATTTT. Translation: CASSLRTSGRARSTDTQYF. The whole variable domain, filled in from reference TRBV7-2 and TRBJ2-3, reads GAGVSQSPSNKVTEKGKDVELRCDPISGHTALYWYRQSLGQGLEFLIYFQGNSAPDKSGLPSDRFSAERTGGSVSTLTIQRTQQEDSAVYLCASSLRTSGRARSTDTQYFGPGTRLTVL.

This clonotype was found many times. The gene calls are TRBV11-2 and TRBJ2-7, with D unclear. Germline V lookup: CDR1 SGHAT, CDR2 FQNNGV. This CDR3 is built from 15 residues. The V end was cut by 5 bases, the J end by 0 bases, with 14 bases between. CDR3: CASSPDPLPSYEQYF. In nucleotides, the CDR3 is TGTGCCAGCAGCCCGGACCCCCTCCCCTCCTACGAGCAGTACTTC.

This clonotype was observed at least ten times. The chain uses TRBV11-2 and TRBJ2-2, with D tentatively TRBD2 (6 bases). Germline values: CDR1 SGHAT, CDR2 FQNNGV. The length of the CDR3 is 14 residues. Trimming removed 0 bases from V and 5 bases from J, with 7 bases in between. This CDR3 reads CASSLDRGTGELFF. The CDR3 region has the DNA TGTGCCAGCAGCTTAGATCGGGGGACCGGGGAGCTGTTTTTT.

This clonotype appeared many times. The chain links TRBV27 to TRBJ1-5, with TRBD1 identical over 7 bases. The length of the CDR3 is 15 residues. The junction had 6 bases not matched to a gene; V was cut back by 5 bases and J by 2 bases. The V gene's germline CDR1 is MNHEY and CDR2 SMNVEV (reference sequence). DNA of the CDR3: TGTGCCAGCAGTCTCAACAGGGGTGGCAATCAGCCCCAGCATTTT. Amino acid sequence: CASSLNRGGNQPQHF.

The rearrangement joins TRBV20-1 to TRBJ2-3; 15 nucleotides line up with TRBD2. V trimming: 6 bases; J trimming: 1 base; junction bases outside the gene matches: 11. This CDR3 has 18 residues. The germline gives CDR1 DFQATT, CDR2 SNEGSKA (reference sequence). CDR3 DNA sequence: TGCAGTGCCAGGACTAGCGGGAGGGCACTTTCTGGCACAGATACGCAGTATTTT. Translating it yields CSARTSGRALSGTDTQYF.